A selection of T cell receptor beta chains follows, all from one sample in a study of blood T cell repertoires in COVID-19. Here immunoSEQ multiplex PCR was the method, and the copy in TCRdb shows in-frame clones only, minus some. There are 540,000 or so clones in the sample; approximately 91% occur only once, and about 8% lies in the top ten. Sequenced input: peripheral blood. The receptor source for this set is a woman between 45 and 65 years old with COVID-19, enrolled during active disease. Each CDR3 is given with its conserved first and last residue. Fields, in order: CDR3 length, J gene, clone size, D gene, V gene, CDR3 protein, CDR3 DNA. D genes are given only for firm matches. Size values are once, few and many counts, or a class for expanded clones, and some rows have none.

length: 15
J: TRBJ2-1
size: NA
D: TRBD2
V: TRBV7-2
CDR3: CASSSRGGVYNEQFF
DNA: TGTGCCAGCAGCTCACGCGGGGGGGTGTACAATGAGCAGTTCTTC

length: 13
J: TRBJ2-2
size: NA
D: TRBD1
V: TRBV6-6
CDR3: CAGRQGSTGELFF
DNA: TGTGCCGGTAGACAGGGGTCCACCGGGGAGCTGTTTTTT

length: 15
J: TRBJ1-6
size: NA
D: NA
V: TRBV6-6
CDR3: CASSYSDYNNSPLHF
DNA: TGTGCCAGCAGTTACTCGGACTACAATAATTCACCCCTCCACTTT

length: 13
J: TRBJ1-1
size: once
D: NA
V: TRBV3-1/TRBV3-2
CDR3: CASSQDLGTEAFF
DNA: TGTGCCAGCAGCCAAGATCTAGGCACTGAAGCTTTCTTT

length: 14
J: TRBJ1-2
size: NA
D: NA
V: TRBV19
CDR3: CASQPPDRFFGYTF
DNA: TGTGCCAGTCAACCGCCCGACAGGTTTTTTGGCTACACCTTC

length: 14
J: TRBJ2-1
size: NA
D: NA
V: TRBV19
CDR3: CASSTSPSGPYQFF
DNA: TGTGCCAGTAGTACGTCACCCAGCGGCCCCTACCAGTTCTTC

length: 12
J: TRBJ1-1
size: few
D: NA
V: TRBV7-3
CDR3: CASSYLNTEAFF
DNA: TGTGCCAGCAGCTATCTTAACACTGAAGCTTTCTTT

length: 14
J: TRBJ2-4
size: NA
D: NA
V: TRBV9
CDR3: CASSVGGSQDIQYF
DNA: TGTGCCAGCAGCGTAGGGGGCAGCCAAGACATTCAGTACTTC

length: 15
J: TRBJ2-1
size: NA
D: TRBD2
V: TRBV7-2
CDR3: CASSRLAGLVNEQFF
DNA: TGTGCCAGCAGCCGTCTAGCGGGGTTAGTCAATGAGCAGTTCTTC

length: 16
J: TRBJ2-2
size: NA
D: TRBD1
V: TRBV19
CDR3: CASSPERTGNTGELFF
DNA: TGTGCCAGTAGTCCAGAGAGGACAGGAAACACCGGGGAGCTGTTTTTT

length: 14
J: TRBJ2-7
size: NA
D: TRBD1
V: TRBV6-5
CDR3: CASSLDGQVDEQYF
DNA: TGTGCCAGCAGCTTGGACGGACAGGTGGACGAGCAGTACTTC

length: 15
J: TRBJ2-3
size: NA
D: TRBD2
V: TRBV5-1
CDR3: CASSLIAGGQDTQYF
DNA: TGCGCCAGCAGCTTGATAGCGGGGGGGCAAGATACGCAGTATTTT

length: 13
J: TRBJ1-2
size: NA
D: NA
V: TRBV27
CDR3: CASSFGQSYGYTF
DNA: TGTGCCAGCAGTTTCGGACAGTCTTATGGCTACACCTTC

length: 15
J: TRBJ1-1
size: NA
D: TRBD1
V: TRBV27
CDR3: CASSLSGTAGAEAFF
DNA: TGTGCCAGCAGTCTCTCCGGGACAGCCGGCGCTGAAGCTTTCTTT

length: 20
J: TRBJ2-1
size: NA
D: NA
V: TRBV23-1
CDR3: CASSQSVRDKLQVVYNEQFF
DNA: TGCGCCAGCAGTCAATCGGTTAGGGACAAGCTCCAAGTGGTCTACAATGAGCAGTTCTTC

length: 13
J: TRBJ2-3
size: NA
D: TRBD2
V: TRBV6-5
CDR3: CASTSGGADTQYF
DNA: TGTGCCAGCACCTCCGGGGGGGCAGATACGCAGTATTTT

length: 14
J: TRBJ1-1
size: NA
D: NA
V: TRBV6-5
CDR3: CASSSGDMNTEAFF
DNA: TGTGCCAGCAGTTCAGGGGACATGAACACTGAAGCTTTCTTT

length: 14
J: TRBJ2-3
size: once
D: NA
V: TRBV29-1
CDR3: CSVRAKGSTDTQYF
DNA: TGCAGCGTTAGGGCTAAGGGGAGCACAGATACGCAGTATTTT

length: 15
J: TRBJ2-1
size: NA
D: TRBD2
V: TRBV5-1
CDR3: CASSSTSGAGNEQFF
DNA: TGCGCCAGCAGCTCGACTAGCGGGGCCGGGAATGAGCAGTTCTTC

length: 14
J: TRBJ1-2
size: NA
D: TRBD1
V: TRBV2
CDR3: CASSEAIDRGGYTF
DNA: TGTGCCAGCAGTGAAGCGATCGACAGGGGCGGCTACACCTTC

length: 16
J: TRBJ1-5
size: few
D: NA
V: TRBV6-5
CDR3: CASSYSGGGSNQPQHF
DNA: TGTGCCAGCAGTTACTCAGGGGGGGGCAGCAATCAGCCCCAGCATTTT

length: 13
J: TRBJ1-5
size: NA
D: NA
V: TRBV29-1
CDR3: CSVSDSGGSPQHF
DNA: TGCAGCGTTAGTGACTCCGGGGGATCGCCCCAGCATTTT

length: 16
J: TRBJ1-2
size: NA
D: NA
V: TRBV18
CDR3: CASSLSGSNSAYGYTF
DNA: TGTGCCAGCTCACTTTCCGGGTCCAACTCCGCTTATGGCTACACCTTC

length: 14
J: TRBJ2-7
size: once
D: NA
V: TRBV9
CDR3: CASSVGNRDYEQYF
DNA: TGTGCCAGCAGCGTAGGTAACAGGGACTACGAGCAGTACTTC

length: 15
J: TRBJ1-1
size: NA
D: TRBD1
V: TRBV5-1
CDR3: CASSLISTGGTEAFF
DNA: TGCGCCAGCAGCTTAATATCTACAGGGGGAACTGAAGCTTTCTTT

length: 14
J: TRBJ2-1
size: NA
D: TRBD1
V: TRBV6-5
CDR3: CASSYGTANNEQFF
DNA: TGTGCCAGCAGTTATGGGACAGCAAACAATGAGCAGTTCTTC

length: 19
J: TRBJ2-4
size: NA
D: NA
V: TRBV21-1
CDR3: CASSIHWDSLEIAKNIQYF
DNA: TGTGCCAGCAGCATCCATTGGGACAGCCTAGAAATAGCCAAAAACATTCAGTACTTC

length: 16
J: TRBJ2-4
size: NA
D: NA
V: TRBV4-1
CDR3: CASSPPWGEAKNIQYF
DNA: TGCGCCAGCAGCCCCCCGTGGGGGGAAGCCAAAAACATTCAGTACTTC

length: 15
J: TRBJ1-1
size: NA
D: TRBD1
V: TRBV4-2
CDR3: CASSQVGQAHTEAFF
DNA: TGTGCCAGCAGCCAAGTAGGACAGGCCCACACTGAAGCTTTCTTT

length: 14
J: TRBJ2-7
size: NA
D: TRBD1
V: TRBV19
CDR3: CASSLRDRDYEQYF
DNA: TGTGCCAGTAGTCTCCGGGACAGGGATTACGAGCAGTACTTC

length: 16
J: TRBJ1-1
size: NA
D: TRBD1
V: TRBV3-1/TRBV3-2
CDR3: CASSQFPDRSRTEAFF
DNA: TGTGCCAGCAGCCAATTCCCGGACAGGTCGCGCACTGAAGCTTTCTTT

length: 14
J: TRBJ2-7
size: NA
D: NA
V: TRBV21-1
CDR3: CASSNDRPNYEQYF
DNA: TGTGCCAGCAGCAACGACAGACCTAACTACGAGCAGTACTTC

length: 17
J: TRBJ1-2
size: NA
D: TRBD1
V: TRBV5-1
CDR3: CASSLAGGKGTESGYTF
DNA: TGCGCCAGCAGCTTGGCAGGGGGTAAGGGGACAGAAAGTGGCTACACCTTC

length: 20
J: TRBJ1-5
size: NA
D: TRBD1
V: TRBV10-3
CDR3: CAISELPLTGGVLGNQPQHF
DNA: TGTGCCATCAGTGAGTTGCCTCTGACAGGGGGAGTATTGGGGAATCAGCCCCAGCATTTT

length: 13
J: TRBJ2-2
size: once
D: TRBD2
V: TRBV10-3
CDR3: CAVRREGTGELFF
DNA: TGTGCCGTCAGGAGGGAGGGCACCGGGGAGCTGTTTTTT

length: 16
J: TRBJ1-3
size: NA
D: TRBD1
V: TRBV5-5
CDR3: CASSRSDRALGNTIYF
DNA: TGTGCCAGCAGCCGTTCTGACAGGGCGCTCGGAAACACCATATATTTT

length: 12
J: TRBJ2-3
size: NA
D: NA
V: TRBV11-2
CDR3: CASSFGGDTQYF
DNA: TGTGCCAGCAGCTTCGGGGGTGATACGCAGTATTTT

length: 16
J: TRBJ2-5
size: NA
D: TRBD2
V: TRBV7-2
CDR3: CASSSDLAGGRETQYF
DNA: TGTGCCAGCAGCTCTGATTTAGCGGGGGGGCGCGAGACCCAGTACTTC

length: 15
J: TRBJ2-1
size: once
D: NA
V: TRBV19
CDR3: CASSIGAGPAHEQFF
DNA: TGTGCCAGTAGTATAGGTGCGGGACCGGCCCATGAGCAGTTCTTC

length: 14
J: TRBJ2-5
size: NA
D: NA
V: TRBV6-5
CDR3: CASSYSTLVPTQYF
DNA: TGTGCCAGCAGTTACTCGACTTTAGTGCCCACCCAGTACTTC

length: 16
J: TRBJ1-2
size: NA
D: NA
V: TRBV7-2
CDR3: CASSPSTWGVTEGYTF
DNA: TGTGCCAGCAGCCCTAGTACGTGGGGAGTTACTGAGGGCTACACCTTC